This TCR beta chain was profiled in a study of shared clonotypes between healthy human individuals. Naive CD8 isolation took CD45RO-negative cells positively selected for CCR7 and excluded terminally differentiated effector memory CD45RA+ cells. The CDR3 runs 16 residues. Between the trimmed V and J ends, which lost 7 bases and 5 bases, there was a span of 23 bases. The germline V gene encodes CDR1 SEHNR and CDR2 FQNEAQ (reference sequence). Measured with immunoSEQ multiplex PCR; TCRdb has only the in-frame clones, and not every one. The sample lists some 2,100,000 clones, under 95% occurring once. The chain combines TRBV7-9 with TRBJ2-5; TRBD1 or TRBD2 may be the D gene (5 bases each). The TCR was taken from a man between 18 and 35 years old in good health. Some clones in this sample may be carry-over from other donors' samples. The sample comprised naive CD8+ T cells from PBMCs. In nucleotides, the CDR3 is TGTGCCAGCACCCCACGAGGGGACGGTGTTCGGGAGACCCAGTACTTC. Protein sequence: CASTPRGDGVRETQYF. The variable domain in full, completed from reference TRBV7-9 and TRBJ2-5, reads DTGVSQNPRHKITKRGQNVTFRCDPISEHNRLYWYRQTLGQGPEFLTYFQNEAQLEKSRLLSDRFSAERPKGSFSTLEIQRTEQGDSAMYLCASTPRGDGVRETQYFGPGTRLLVL.